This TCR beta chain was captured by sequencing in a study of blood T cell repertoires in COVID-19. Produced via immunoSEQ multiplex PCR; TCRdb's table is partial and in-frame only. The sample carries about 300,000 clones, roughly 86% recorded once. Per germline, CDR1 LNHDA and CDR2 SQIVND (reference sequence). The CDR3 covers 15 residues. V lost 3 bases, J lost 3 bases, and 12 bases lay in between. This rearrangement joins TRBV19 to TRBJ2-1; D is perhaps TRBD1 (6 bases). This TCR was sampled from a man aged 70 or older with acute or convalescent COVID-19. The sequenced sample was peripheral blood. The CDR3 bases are TGTGCCAGTAGTATCCTCAGGGGCTTCTACAATGAGCAGTTCTTC. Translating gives CASSILRGFYNEQFF. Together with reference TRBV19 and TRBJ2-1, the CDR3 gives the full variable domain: DGGITQSPKYLFRKEGQNVTLSCEQNLNHDAMYWYRQDPGQGLRLIYYSQIVNDFQKGDIAEGYSVSREKKESFPLTVTSAQKNPTAFYLCASSILRGFYNEQFFGPGTRLTVL.